Below, 16 T cell receptor beta chains from the same sample are listed, as sequenced in a study of T cell responses to AZD1222 COVID-19 vaccine. Using immunoSEQ multiplex PCR, the repertoire was profiled, and TCRdb retains in-frame clones only, with some absent. The sample carries about 150,000 clones, under 95% recorded once. The specimen comprised peripheral blood, sampled on day 0 of AZD1222 vaccination. Receptor source: an adult in good health.

The V and J genes are TRBV7-9 and TRBJ1-2; 7 nucleotides align to TRBD1. Trimming cost V 5 bases and J 2 bases; bases outside gene matches: 17. CDR1 is SEHNR, CDR2 FQNEAQ, per germline (reference sequence). The CDR3 covers 18 residues. CDR3 nucleotide sequence: TGTGCCAGCAGCGGGGTGGGACAGCTAACTCGGCTAAACTATGGCTACACCTTC. This encodes CASSGVGQLTRLNYGYTF.

This rearrangement joins TRBV20-1 to TRBJ2-1, with a possible D match to TRBD2 (5 bases). Germline V CDR1 and CDR2: DFQATT, SNEGSKA (reference sequence). The V end lost 3 bases, the J end lost 0 bases, and 15 bases lay between the germline ends. This CDR3 is built from 16 residues. In DNA, the CDR3 is TGCAGTGCTAGTTTCCAGCGGTCAGGCTCCTACAATGAGCAGTTCTTC. It is translated as CSASFQRSGSYNEQFF.

The CDR3 region has the DNA TGTGCCAGTAGTATACGGCAGGGCTGGCAGCCCCAGCATTTT. Translated: CASSIRQGWQPQHF. V gene TRBV19 combines with J gene TRBJ1-5; D perhaps matches TRBD1 (5 bases). V was trimmed by 2 bases and J by 7 bases, leaving 12 bases between them. CDR3 size: 14 residues. The V gene's germline CDR1 is LNHDA and CDR2 SQIVND (reference sequence).

A single count supports this clone. The chain links TRBV9 to TRBJ1-2; 7 bases align to TRBD1. Germline CDR1 is SGDLS and CDR2 is YYNGEE. After removal of 3 bases from V and 4 bases from J, the junction contained 3 bases not matched to a gene. The CDR3 runs 13 residues. The CDR3 here is CASSAGTVYGYTF. The CDR3 coding sequence is TGTGCCAGCAGCGCCGGGACAGTCTATGGCTACACCTTC.

The V gene is TRBV5-4, the J gene TRBJ2-5; 10 bases match TRBD2. Germline assignment: CDR1 SGHNT and CDR2 YYREEE (reference sequence). The junction had 6 bases not matched to a gene; V was cut back by 9 bases and J by 1 base. The CDR3 spans 14 residues. The CDR3 spells CATRVAGGQETQYF. CDR3 DNA sequence: TGTGCCACCCGGGTAGCGGGGGGCCAAGAGACCCAGTACTTC.

The chain joins TRBV5-6 to TRBJ1-3; D ambiguous. This CDR3 spans 13 amino acids. V was shortened by 3 bases and J by 2 bases, with 6 bases between the two germline ends. The germline V gene encodes CDR1 SGHDT and CDR2 YYEEEE. Here the CDR3 DNA reads TGTGCCAGCAGCTCGGGCGCTGGAAACACCATATATTTT. Translating it yields CASSSGAGNTIYF.

The chain is built from TRBV5-1 and TRBJ1-5; 9 nucleotides match TRBD1. CDR1 and CDR2 from the germline V gene are SGHRS and YFSETQ. J was trimmed by 3 bases and V by 4 bases; bases with no gene match: 5. The CDR3 covers 15 residues. CDR3 protein: CASSQGQGPNQPQHF. The CDR3 bases are TGCGCCAGCAGCCAAGGACAGGGGCCCAATCAGCCCCAGCATTTT.

The CDR3 here is CASSEATSHTGELFF. The CDR3 DNA is TGTGCCAGCAGTGAAGCAACGTCCCACACCGGGGAGCTGTTTTTT. This sequence joins TRBV2 and TRBJ2-2, with D uncertain. The CDR3 has 15 amino acids. Germline V CDR1 and CDR2: SNHLY, FYNNEI. V was cut by 0 bases and J by 3 bases, with 8 bases left in between.

The chain couples TRBV29-1 to TRBJ1-4; D is possibly TRBD1 (6 bases). CDR3 size: 14 residues. The germline gives CDR1 SQVTM, CDR2 ANQGSEA. V dropped 5 bases and J dropped 4 bases, with 14 bases sitting between them. The CDR3 region has the DNA TGCAGCGTTTCCCTGGACAGTCGTAATGAAAAACTGTTTTTT. Translating it yields CSVSLDSRNEKLFF.

The CDR3, as DNA: TGTGCCAGCAGCTTAGAGGCCAGGGGGCGCGATGAAAAACTGTTTTTT. It yields the protein CASSLEARGRDEKLFF. J is TRBJ1-4 and V is TRBV13, with 8 bases fitting TRBD1. From germline, CDR1 is PRHDT and CDR2 FYEKMQ (reference sequence). V lost 1 base to trimming and J lost 6 bases; unmatched junction nucleotides: 7. This CDR3 region has 16 residues. The full variable domain, its missing parts supplied by reference TRBV13 and TRBJ1-4, is AAGVIQSPRHLIKEKRETATLKCYPIPRHDTVYWYQQGPGQDPQFLISFYEKMQSDKGSIPDRFSAQQFSDYHSELNMSSLELGDSALYFCASSLEARGRDEKLFFGSGTQLSVL.

This clone has just a few counts. The CDR3 bases are TGTGCCAGCAGCCCGACCCAGTTTGGGGAGCTGTTTTTT. Residues: CASSPTQFGELFF. V is TRBV7-9 and J is TRBJ2-2; no clear D. The CDR3 is made up of 13 amino acids. Per the germline V gene, CDR1 is SEHNR and CDR2 is FQNEAQ (reference sequence). V lost 5 bases and J 8 bases, leaving 12 bases between the germline ends.

The chain recombines TRBV19 with TRBJ1-2; D is perhaps TRBD1 (6 bases). Trimming removed 6 bases from V and 4 bases from J, with 15 bases in between. This CDR3 is built from 14 residues. In germline, CDR1 is LNHDA, CDR2 SQIVND (reference sequence). The CDR3 nucleotides read TGTGCCAGTAGCTCCAGGGGAAGGGCCTATGGCTACACCTTC. This encodes CASSSRGRAYGYTF.

This chain uses TRBV6-5 with TRBJ1-2, with TRBD1 identical over 7 bases. Germline V gives CDR1 MNHEY, CDR2 SVGAGI. The ends lost 3 bases at V and 6 bases at J; junction bases unmatched: 4. The CDR3 extends over 13 amino acids. DNA of the CDR3: TGTGCCAGCAGTTATCCCGACAGGGATGGCTACACCTTC. Residues: CASSYPDRDGYTF.

This sequence joins TRBV30 and TRBJ2-5, with D hard to call. Germline V CDR1 and CDR2: GTSNPN, SVGIG (reference sequence). V lost 0 bases to trimming and J lost 5 bases, with 10 bases between them. The CDR3 sequence is 13 residues long. The CDR3 loop reads CAWSVRRAETQYF. For the CDR3, the DNA is TGTGCCTGGAGTGTACGAAGGGCGGAGACCCAGTACTTC.

J is TRBJ1-2 and V is TRBV7-9; tentative D call: TRBD1 (6 bases). Germline V gives CDR1 SEHNR, CDR2 FQNEAQ (reference sequence). Trimming cost V 5 bases and J 0 bases, with 13 bases left between them. The CDR3 covers 15 residues. CDR3 residues: CASSISRGPNYGYTF. The CDR3 nucleotides are TGTGCCAGCAGCATCTCCAGGGGTCCTAACTATGGCTACACCTTC.

This clone was seen just once. The CDR3 DNA is TGTGCCAGCAGTGCCGAGACAGGGGGCGATCAGCCCCAGCATTTT. Its translation: CASSAETGGDQPQHF. V usage is TRBV2 and J usage is TRBJ1-5, with TRBD1 identical over 10 bases. Trimming cost V 4 bases and J 5 bases; bases outside gene matches: 5. Germline V lookup: CDR1 SNHLY, CDR2 FYNNEI. This CDR3 has 15 residues.